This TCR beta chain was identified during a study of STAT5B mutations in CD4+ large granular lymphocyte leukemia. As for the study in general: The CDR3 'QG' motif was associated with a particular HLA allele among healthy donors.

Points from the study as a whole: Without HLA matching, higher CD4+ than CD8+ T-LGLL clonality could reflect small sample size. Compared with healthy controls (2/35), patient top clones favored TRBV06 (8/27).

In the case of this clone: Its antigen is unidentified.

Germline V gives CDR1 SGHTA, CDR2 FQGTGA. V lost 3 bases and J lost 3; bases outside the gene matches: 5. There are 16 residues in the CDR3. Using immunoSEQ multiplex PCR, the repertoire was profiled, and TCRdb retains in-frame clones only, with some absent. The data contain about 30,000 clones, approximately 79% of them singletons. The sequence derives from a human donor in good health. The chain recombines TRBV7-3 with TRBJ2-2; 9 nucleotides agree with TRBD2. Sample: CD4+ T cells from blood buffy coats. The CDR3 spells CASSLQSGGHTGELFF. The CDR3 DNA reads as TGTGCCAGCAGCTTGCAGAGCGGGGGGCACACCGGGGAGCTGTTTTTT.